The rows below give T cell receptor beta chains drawn from one sample of a study of blood T cell repertoires in COVID-19. Here immunoSEQ multiplex PCR was the method, and the copy in TCRdb shows in-frame clones only, minus some. The table includes approximately 260,000 clones, around 90% detected once. Sequencing input: PBMCs or T cells enriched from blood (not recorded which). These receptors were taken from a woman in her twenties or thirties with acute COVID-19. Each CDR3 is given with its conserved first and last residue. The D gene is left open where the match is weak. For some rows the clone size is stated as once, few or many, or as a class when expanded; others skip it.

-	TRBV7-3	-	TRBJ2-3	CASSSGQGSTDTQYF	TGTGCCAGCTCGTCGGGGCAGGGGAGCACAGATACGCAGTATTTT
few	TRBV12-3/TRBV12-4	-	TRBJ1-6	CATRDNNSPLHF	TGTGCGACACGGGATAATAATTCACCCCTCCACTTT
-	TRBV3-1/TRBV3-2	-	TRBJ2-1	CASSLQDNEQFF	TGTGCCAGCAGCCTACAGGACAATGAGCAGTTCTTC
once	TRBV4-1	TRBD1	TRBJ1-6	CASRGTVGSPLHF	TGCGCCAGCAGAGGGACAGTTGGTTCACCCCTCCACTTT
-	TRBV9	TRBD2	TRBJ2-1	CASSPTSGRSVEQFF	TGTGCCAGCAGCCCGACTAGCGGGAGATCAGTGGAGCAGTTCTTC
-	TRBV2	TRBD2	TRBJ2-7	CASSEPVAGRYEQYF	TGTGCCAGCAGTGAACCTGTAGCGGGACGCTACGAGCAGTACTTC
-	TRBV6-5	-	TRBJ2-7	CASTSGRPYEQYF	TGTGCCAGCACCTCTGGGCGCCCCTACGAGCAGTACTTC
-	TRBV15	-	TRBJ2-7	CATSREVSGFGEQYF	TGTGCCACCAGCAGAGAAGTATCAGGGTTCGGCGAGCAGTACTTC
once	TRBV4-3	TRBD1	TRBJ1-5	CASSQDRTGLNQPQHF	TGCGCCAGCAGCCAAGATAGGACAGGCCTCAATCAGCCCCAGCATTTT
-	TRBV19	-	TRBJ1-1	CASSIIIQRNTEAFF	TGTGCCAGTAGTATAATTATACAGAGGAACACTGAAGCTTTCTTT
-	TRBV28	-	TRBJ1-2	CASLLSRVGSGYTF	TGTGCCAGCCTCCTTTCCAGGGTCGGGTCTGGCTACACCTTC
-	TRBV29-1	-	TRBJ2-5	CSVAERALSTQYF	TGCAGCGTTGCAGAGCGGGCCTTGTCGACCCAGTACTTC
-	TRBV9	-	TRBJ1-3	CASSPGGGSGNTIYF	TGTGCCAGCAGCCCGGGGGGGGGCTCTGGAAACACCATATATTTT
-	TRBV6-2/TRBV6-3	-	TRBJ2-7	CASSYVSSAKPYEQYF	TGTGCCAGCAGTTATGTTAGTAGCGCGAAACCCTACGAGCAGTACTTC
-	TRBV5-5	-	TRBJ2-5	CASSLEAAGGSFQETQYF	TGTGCCAGCAGCTTGGAGGCGGCCGGAGGAAGTTTTCAAGAGACCCAGTACTTC
-	TRBV5-1	TRBD1	TRBJ1-2	CASSLPTGGYGYTF	TGCGCCAGCAGCCTCCCGACAGGGGGCTATGGCTACACCTTC
-	TRBV7-2	TRBD1	TRBJ1-1	CASSFWGRGPLNIEAFF	TGTGCCAGCAGCTTCTGGGGCAGGGGGCCTTTGAACATTGAAGCTTTCTTT
-	TRBV18	-	TRBJ2-7	CASTGLQGSYEQYF	TGTGCCAGCACCGGCCTTCAGGGTTCCTACGAGCAGTACTTC
-	TRBV3-1/TRBV3-2	-	TRBJ1-5	CASSPQNVDQPQHF	TGTGCCAGCAGTCCTCAGAATGTGGATCAGCCCCAGCATTTT
few	TRBV6-1	-	TRBJ2-3	CASSEVPSALPGTQYF	TGTGCCAGCAGTGAAGTCCCTAGTGCCCTTCCCGGTACGCAGTATTTT
-	TRBV3-1/TRBV3-2	TRBD2	TRBJ2-1	CASSPPGLAIMGQFF	TGTGCCAGCAGCCCGCCGGGACTAGCAATCATGGGGCAGTTCTTC
-	TRBV9	TRBD2	TRBJ2-7	CASSRGGPGSYEQYF	TGTGCCAGCAGCCGGGGGGGCCCGGGGTCCTACGAGCAGTACTTC
-	TRBV9	TRBD2	TRBJ2-1	CASSVAGGSNEQFF	TGTGCCAGCAGCGTAGCGGGAGGGAGCAATGAGCAGTTCTTC
-	TRBV2	TRBD1	TRBJ1-3	CASTGGQAGRLGNTIYF	TGTGCCAGCACTGGGGGACAGGCGGGGAGGCTCGGAAACACCATATATTTT
-	TRBV18	TRBD2	TRBJ2-7	CASSDEQSGRDFYEQYF	TGTGCCAGCTCAGACGAGCAGAGCGGGAGGGATTTCTACGAGCAGTACTTC
-	TRBV7-9	TRBD2	TRBJ2-7	CASSRSGMGYEQYF	TGTGCCAGCAGCCGTAGCGGGATGGGCTACGAGCAGTACTTC
-	TRBV5-8	-	TRBJ1-6	CASSLGTVPNSPLHF	TGTGCCAGCAGCTTGGGTACAGTACCCAATTCACCCCTCCACTTT